The clone carrying this T cell receptor beta chain occurred a few times. The source of the sample is a study of shared clonotypes between healthy human individuals. Unsorted PBMC replicate PCRs used approximately 300 ng DNA, around 28,000 T cell genomes. The method was immunoSEQ multiplex PCR; TCRdb's version includes in-frame clones alone and lacks a portion of them. The table lists around 510,000 clones, around 81% of them singletons. Recent acute infections and vaccinations were absent in the healthy HIV-negative adult donors. Germline CDR1 SGHRS, CDR2 YFSETQ. V shed 0 bases and J shed 0 bases, with 1 base lying between them. This CDR3 region has 13 residues.

This chain uses TRBV5-1 with TRBJ1-3; no clear D gene. The receptor's source is a woman in her thirties or forties in good health. Some clones in this sample may be carry-over from other donors' samples. The source material was PBMCs. The CDR3 DNA reads as TGCGCCAGCAGCTTGGACTCTGGAAACACCATATATTTT. Translation gives CASSLDSGNTIYF.